The clone carrying this T cell receptor (beta chain) was counted a few times. These data come from a study of blood T cell repertoires in COVID-19. Study-level information: In each case, the material was cDNA or gDNA derived from T cells, B-cell-depleted T cells, or PBMCs.

Trimming at V came to 4 bases and at J to 6 bases, leaving 6 bases not matched to a gene. Per the germline V gene, CDR1 is LGHDT and CDR2 is YNNKEL (reference sequence). The CDR3 runs to 15 residues. Profiling relied on immunoSEQ multiplex PCR, and the TCRdb table lists in-frame clones only, not all of them. The sample includes 150,000 to 200,000 clones, around 82% of them seen just once. The chain is built from TRBV3-1 (or the pseudogene TRBV3-2) and TRBJ2-7, with 13 bases aligning to TRBD2. Sequencing was done on a sample of peripheral blood. The sequence was collected from a woman aged 80 or over with acute or convalescent COVID-19. CDR3 amino acids: CASSLRTSGSSEQYF. As DNA, the CDR3 is TGTGCCAGCAGCCTACGGACTAGCGGGAGCTCCGAGCAGTACTTC.